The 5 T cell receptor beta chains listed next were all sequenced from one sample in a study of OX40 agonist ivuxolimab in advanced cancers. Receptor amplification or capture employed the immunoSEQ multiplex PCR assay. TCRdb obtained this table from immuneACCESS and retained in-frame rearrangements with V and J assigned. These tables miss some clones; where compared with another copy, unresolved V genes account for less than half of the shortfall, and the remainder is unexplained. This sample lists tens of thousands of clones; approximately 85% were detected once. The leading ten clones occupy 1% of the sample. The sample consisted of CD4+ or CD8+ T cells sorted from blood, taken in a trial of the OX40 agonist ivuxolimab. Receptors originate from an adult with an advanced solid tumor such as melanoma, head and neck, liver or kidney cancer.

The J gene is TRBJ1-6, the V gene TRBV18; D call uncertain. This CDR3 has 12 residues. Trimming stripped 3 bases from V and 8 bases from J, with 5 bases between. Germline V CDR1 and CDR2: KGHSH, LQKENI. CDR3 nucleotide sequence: TGTGCCAGCTCACCCGGGGATTCACCCCTCCACTTT. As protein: CASSPGDSPLHF. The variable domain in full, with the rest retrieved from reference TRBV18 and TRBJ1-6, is NAGVMQNPRHLVRRRGQEARLRCSPMKGHSHVYWYRQLPEEGLKFMVYLQKENIIDESGMPKERFSAEFPKEGPSILRIQQVVRGDSAAYFCASSPGDSPLHFGNGTRLTVT.

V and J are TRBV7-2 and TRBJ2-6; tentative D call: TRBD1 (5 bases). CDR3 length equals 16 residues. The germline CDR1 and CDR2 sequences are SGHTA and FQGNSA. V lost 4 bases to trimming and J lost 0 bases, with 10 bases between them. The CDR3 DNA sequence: TGTGCCAGCAGCTCTCAAACAGGCTCTGGGGCCAACGTCCTGACTTTC. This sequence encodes CASSSQTGSGANVLTF.

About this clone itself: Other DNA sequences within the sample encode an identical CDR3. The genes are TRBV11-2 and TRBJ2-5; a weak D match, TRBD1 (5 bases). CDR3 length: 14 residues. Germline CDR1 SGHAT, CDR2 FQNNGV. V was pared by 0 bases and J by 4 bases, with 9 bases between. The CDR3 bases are TGTGCCAGCAGCTTAGATTGGGGCATAGAGACCCAGTACTTC. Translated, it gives CASSLDWGIETQYF.

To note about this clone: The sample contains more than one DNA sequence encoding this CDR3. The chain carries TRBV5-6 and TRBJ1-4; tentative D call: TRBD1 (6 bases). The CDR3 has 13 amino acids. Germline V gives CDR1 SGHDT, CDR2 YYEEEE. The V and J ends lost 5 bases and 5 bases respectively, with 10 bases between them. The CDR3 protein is CASRGQLNEKLFF. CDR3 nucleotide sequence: TGTGCCAGCAGAGGACAGTTAAATGAAAAACTGTTTTTT.

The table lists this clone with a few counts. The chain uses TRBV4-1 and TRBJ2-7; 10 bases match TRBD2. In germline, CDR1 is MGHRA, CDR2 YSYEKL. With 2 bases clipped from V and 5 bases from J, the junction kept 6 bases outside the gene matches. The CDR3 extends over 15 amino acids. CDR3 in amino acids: CASSQNLAGDNEQYF. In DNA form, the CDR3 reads TGCGCCAGCAGCCAAAACCTAGCGGGGGACAACGAGCAGTACTTC.